A selection of T cell receptor beta chains follows, all from one sample in a study of radiotherapy plus CTLA-4 blockade in lung cancer. This table comes from immunoSEQ multiplex PCR, and its TCRdb copy is limited to in-frame clones, with some not included. This table holds 65,000 to 95,000 clones, around 90% found once. The sample was peripheral blood, taken from a patient treated with radiotherapy plus ipilimumab. All receptors derive from a human donor with non-small cell lung cancer who had stable disease on radiotherapy plus ipilimumab. CDR3s include the opening cysteine and the closing phenylalanine or tryptophan. A D gene is named only where the DNA matches it firmly. The listing skips clone size in some rows; elsewhere it reads once, few, many or a size class.

DNA: TGCAGCGTTGGGAACCCCCCGAACGAGCAGTACTTC; CDR3: CSVGNPPNEQYF; D: -; size: -; V: TRBV29-1; J: TRBJ2-7
DNA: TGTGCCAGCAGCCGGGACAGGGTTGCGGAAAAACTGTTTTTT; CDR3: CASSRDRVAEKLFF; D: TRBD1; size: few; V: TRBV5-4; J: TRBJ1-4
DNA: TGTGCCAGCAGCGTAGGGGACGGACAAGAGACCCAGTACTTC; CDR3: CASSVGDGQETQYF; D: -; size: few; V: TRBV9; J: TRBJ2-5
DNA: TGTGCCAGCAGTCCCTACCGGGGTACCTCCTACGAGCAGTACTTC; CDR3: CASSPYRGTSYEQYF; D: -; size: -; V: TRBV6-5; J: TRBJ2-7
DNA: TGTGCTAGTGGTTTTGGGGACAGGGGGTCCGGGGAGCTGTTTTTT; CDR3: CASGFGDRGSGELFF; D: TRBD1; size: -; V: TRBV12-5; J: TRBJ2-2
DNA: TGTGCCAGCAGCTCCGGGACTAGCGGGCGCACAGATACGCAGTATTTT; CDR3: CASSSGTSGRTDTQYF; D: TRBD2; size: -; V: TRBV7-9; J: TRBJ2-3
DNA: TGTGCCAGCAGTGAAGCGGTAGGGATAGGTTCACCCCTCCACTTT; CDR3: CASSEAVGIGSPLHF; D: -; size: -; V: TRBV6-1; J: TRBJ1-6
DNA: TGCGCCAGCAGCCCCAGTTCGAGGGCTAGCGGGAGAATACGCAATGAGCAGTTCTTC; CDR3: CASSPSSRASGRIRNEQFF; D: TRBD2; size: -; V: TRBV5-1; J: TRBJ2-1
DNA: TGTGCCAGCAGTTTAACTGGGACTGGAAACACCATATATTTT; CDR3: CASSLTGTGNTIYF; D: -; size: -; V: TRBV28; J: TRBJ1-3
DNA: TGTGCCAGCAGCGATAGGGCAGGGGGCGAGGAGACCCAGTACTTC; CDR3: CASSDRAGGEETQYF; D: TRBD1; size: -; V: TRBV7-9; J: TRBJ2-5
DNA: TGTGCCAGCAGTTTCTTAGGAACTAATGAAAAACTGTTTTTT; CDR3: CASSFLGTNEKLFF; D: -; size: -; V: TRBV27; J: TRBJ1-4
DNA: TGTGCCAGCAGTTACCAGGAGGGTAACACCGGGGAGCTGTTTTTT; CDR3: CASSYQEGNTGELFF; D: -; size: once; V: TRBV6-5; J: TRBJ2-2
DNA: TGTGCCAGCAGCCCCGATTTCGGCAGCAATCAGCCCCAGCATTTT; CDR3: CASSPDFGSNQPQHF; D: -; size: -; V: TRBV11-2; J: TRBJ1-5
DNA: TGCGCCAGCAGGTATGGCTCGGGCGGTGAGCAGTTCTTC; CDR3: CASRYGSGGEQFF; D: -; size: once; V: TRBV5-1; J: TRBJ2-1
DNA: TGTGCCAGTAGGACAGGGGCTCAGCTCCTCGCAACTAATGAAAAACTGTTTTTT; CDR3: CASRTGAQLLATNEKLFF; D: TRBD1; size: -; V: TRBV19; J: TRBJ1-4
DNA: TGCGCCAGCAAAGACAGGGCAGATACGCAGTATTTT; CDR3: CASKDRADTQYF; D: TRBD1; size: -; V: TRBV10-2; J: TRBJ2-3
DNA: TGTGCCACCACGAGGGGGTCGGGTCGTAATTCACCCCTCCACTTT; CDR3: CATTRGSGRNSPLHF; D: -; size: few; V: TRBV10-3; J: TRBJ1-6
DNA: TGTGCCAGCAGTGAGCCCGGGACCGCGACACATGAGCAGTTCTTC; CDR3: CASSEPGTATHEQFF; D: -; size: once; V: TRBV6-4; J: TRBJ2-1
DNA: TGTGCCAGCAGCTTAGTACCCACCGGGGAGCTGTTTTTT; CDR3: CASSLVPTGELFF; D: -; size: -; V: TRBV7-3; J: TRBJ2-2
DNA: TGTGCCAGCAGCTTCCAGACAGGGAGGTCCTACAATGAGCAGTTCTTC; CDR3: CASSFQTGRSYNEQFF; D: -; size: -; V: TRBV9; J: TRBJ2-1
DNA: TGTGCCAGCAGCGTAGCGGCTATCTCTGGGGCCAACGTCCTGACTTTC; CDR3: CASSVAAISGANVLTF; D: -; size: -; V: TRBV9; J: TRBJ2-6
DNA: TGCGCCAGCAGCTTTCTGGCGGCCTCAAATGAGCAGTTCTTC; CDR3: CASSFLAASNEQFF; D: -; size: -; V: TRBV5-1; J: TRBJ2-1
DNA: TGTGCCAGCAGTGAATTCGCTGCGTTGACTGAAGCTTTCTTT; CDR3: CASSEFAALTEAFF; D: -; size: -; V: TRBV25-1; J: TRBJ1-1
DNA: TGTGCCAGTAGTTCCCCCGGGACTAGTAACTACGAGCAGTACTTC; CDR3: CASSSPGTSNYEQYF; D: TRBD2; size: -; V: TRBV19; J: TRBJ2-7
DNA: TGTGCCAGCAGCTCCTCCGAGGGGGATTACTATGGCTACACCTTC; CDR3: CASSSSEGDYYGYTF; D: -; size: -; V: TRBV4-2; J: TRBJ1-2
DNA: TGTGCCAGCAGCTTGGTGGGTTCGGGGAATTCACCCCTCCACTTT; CDR3: CASSLVGSGNSPLHF; D: -; size: -; V: TRBV5-6; J: TRBJ1-6
DNA: TGTGCCAGTAGTATAGTCCTGGGGGCTGAAGCTTTCTTT; CDR3: CASSIVLGAEAFF; D: -; size: -; V: TRBV19; J: TRBJ1-1
DNA: TGCGCCAGCAGCCAAGGGGCAGCAACTAATGAAAAACTGTTTTTT; CDR3: CASSQGAATNEKLFF; D: -; size: -; V: TRBV4-1; J: TRBJ1-4
DNA: TGCGCCAGCAGCGAAGGGACAGGTACAAGGAGCAATCAGCCCCAGCATTTT; CDR3: CASSEGTGTRSNQPQHF; D: TRBD1; size: -; V: TRBV5-1; J: TRBJ1-5
DNA: TGTGCCAGTAAACGGAACACCGGGGAGCTGTTTTTT; CDR3: CASKRNTGELFF; D: -; size: -; V: TRBV19; J: TRBJ2-2
DNA: TGTGCCAGCAGCTCAAGACAGCACTATGGCTACACCTTC; CDR3: CASSSRQHYGYTF; D: -; size: -; V: TRBV7-9; J: TRBJ1-2
DNA: TGTGCCAGCAGTTTTGTCGGGGGTGGGCAAGAGACCCAGTACTTC; CDR3: CASSFVGGGQETQYF; D: -; size: -; V: TRBV27; J: TRBJ2-5
DNA: TGCGCCAGCAGCCTCGACATGAACACTGAAGCTTTCTTT; CDR3: CASSLDMNTEAFF; D: -; size: -; V: TRBV5-1; J: TRBJ1-1
DNA: TGTGCCAGCAGGGAGAGAAAACAGCCAGCTAACTATGGCTACACCTTC; CDR3: CASRERKQPANYGYTF; D: -; size: -; V: TRBV28; J: TRBJ1-2
DNA: TGTGCCAGCAGCAGAGTGGAGGTGAACGAAAAACTGTTTTTT; CDR3: CASSRVEVNEKLFF; D: -; size: -; V: TRBV5-5; J: TRBJ1-4